The clone carrying this T cell receptor (beta chain) was observed many times. The CDR3 has 12 amino acids. V lost 3 bases to trimming and J lost 5 bases, with 3 bases between them. The germline gives CDR1 SGDLS, CDR2 YYNGEE. This entry belongs to a study of early T cells in non-severe SARS-CoV-2 infection. TCRdb recomputed calls from the 5' RACE reads with MiXCR, one row per CDR3 protein. The data contain about 24,000 distinct CDR3 sequences, around 3.5% of them seen just once; the ten biggest clones take up around 5.4%. The specimen was whole blood. This TCR was sampled from an adult who was a healthcare worker with PCR-confirmed SARS-CoV-2 infection or an uninfected control (not recorded which). The J gene is TRBJ1-6, the V gene TRBV9; D uncertain. DNA of the CDR3: TGTGCCAGCAGCGCAGATAATTCACCCCTCCACTTT. Translation gives CASSADNSPLHF.